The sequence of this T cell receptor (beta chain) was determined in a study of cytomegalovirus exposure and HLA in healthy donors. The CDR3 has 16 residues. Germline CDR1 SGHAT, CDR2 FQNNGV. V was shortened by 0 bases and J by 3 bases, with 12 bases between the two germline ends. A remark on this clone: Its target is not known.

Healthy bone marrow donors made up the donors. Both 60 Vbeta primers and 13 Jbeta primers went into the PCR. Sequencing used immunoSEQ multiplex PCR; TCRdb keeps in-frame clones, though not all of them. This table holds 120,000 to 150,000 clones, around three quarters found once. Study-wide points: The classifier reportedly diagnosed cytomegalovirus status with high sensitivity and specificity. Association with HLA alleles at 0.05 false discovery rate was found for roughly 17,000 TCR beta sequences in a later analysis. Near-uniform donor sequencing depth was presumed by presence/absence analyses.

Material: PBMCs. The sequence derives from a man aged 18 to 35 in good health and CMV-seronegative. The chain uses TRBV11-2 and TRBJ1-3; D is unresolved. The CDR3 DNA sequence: TGTGCCAGCAGCTTAGATCACCGGGGAGGTGGAAACACCATATATTTT. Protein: CASSLDHRGGGNTIYF. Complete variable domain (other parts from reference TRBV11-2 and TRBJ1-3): EAGVAQSPRYKIIEKRQSVAFWCNPISGHATLYWYQQILGQGPKLLIQFQNNGVVDDSQLPKDRFSAERLKGVDSTLKIQPAKLEDSAVYLCASSLDHRGGGNTIYFGEGSWLTVV.